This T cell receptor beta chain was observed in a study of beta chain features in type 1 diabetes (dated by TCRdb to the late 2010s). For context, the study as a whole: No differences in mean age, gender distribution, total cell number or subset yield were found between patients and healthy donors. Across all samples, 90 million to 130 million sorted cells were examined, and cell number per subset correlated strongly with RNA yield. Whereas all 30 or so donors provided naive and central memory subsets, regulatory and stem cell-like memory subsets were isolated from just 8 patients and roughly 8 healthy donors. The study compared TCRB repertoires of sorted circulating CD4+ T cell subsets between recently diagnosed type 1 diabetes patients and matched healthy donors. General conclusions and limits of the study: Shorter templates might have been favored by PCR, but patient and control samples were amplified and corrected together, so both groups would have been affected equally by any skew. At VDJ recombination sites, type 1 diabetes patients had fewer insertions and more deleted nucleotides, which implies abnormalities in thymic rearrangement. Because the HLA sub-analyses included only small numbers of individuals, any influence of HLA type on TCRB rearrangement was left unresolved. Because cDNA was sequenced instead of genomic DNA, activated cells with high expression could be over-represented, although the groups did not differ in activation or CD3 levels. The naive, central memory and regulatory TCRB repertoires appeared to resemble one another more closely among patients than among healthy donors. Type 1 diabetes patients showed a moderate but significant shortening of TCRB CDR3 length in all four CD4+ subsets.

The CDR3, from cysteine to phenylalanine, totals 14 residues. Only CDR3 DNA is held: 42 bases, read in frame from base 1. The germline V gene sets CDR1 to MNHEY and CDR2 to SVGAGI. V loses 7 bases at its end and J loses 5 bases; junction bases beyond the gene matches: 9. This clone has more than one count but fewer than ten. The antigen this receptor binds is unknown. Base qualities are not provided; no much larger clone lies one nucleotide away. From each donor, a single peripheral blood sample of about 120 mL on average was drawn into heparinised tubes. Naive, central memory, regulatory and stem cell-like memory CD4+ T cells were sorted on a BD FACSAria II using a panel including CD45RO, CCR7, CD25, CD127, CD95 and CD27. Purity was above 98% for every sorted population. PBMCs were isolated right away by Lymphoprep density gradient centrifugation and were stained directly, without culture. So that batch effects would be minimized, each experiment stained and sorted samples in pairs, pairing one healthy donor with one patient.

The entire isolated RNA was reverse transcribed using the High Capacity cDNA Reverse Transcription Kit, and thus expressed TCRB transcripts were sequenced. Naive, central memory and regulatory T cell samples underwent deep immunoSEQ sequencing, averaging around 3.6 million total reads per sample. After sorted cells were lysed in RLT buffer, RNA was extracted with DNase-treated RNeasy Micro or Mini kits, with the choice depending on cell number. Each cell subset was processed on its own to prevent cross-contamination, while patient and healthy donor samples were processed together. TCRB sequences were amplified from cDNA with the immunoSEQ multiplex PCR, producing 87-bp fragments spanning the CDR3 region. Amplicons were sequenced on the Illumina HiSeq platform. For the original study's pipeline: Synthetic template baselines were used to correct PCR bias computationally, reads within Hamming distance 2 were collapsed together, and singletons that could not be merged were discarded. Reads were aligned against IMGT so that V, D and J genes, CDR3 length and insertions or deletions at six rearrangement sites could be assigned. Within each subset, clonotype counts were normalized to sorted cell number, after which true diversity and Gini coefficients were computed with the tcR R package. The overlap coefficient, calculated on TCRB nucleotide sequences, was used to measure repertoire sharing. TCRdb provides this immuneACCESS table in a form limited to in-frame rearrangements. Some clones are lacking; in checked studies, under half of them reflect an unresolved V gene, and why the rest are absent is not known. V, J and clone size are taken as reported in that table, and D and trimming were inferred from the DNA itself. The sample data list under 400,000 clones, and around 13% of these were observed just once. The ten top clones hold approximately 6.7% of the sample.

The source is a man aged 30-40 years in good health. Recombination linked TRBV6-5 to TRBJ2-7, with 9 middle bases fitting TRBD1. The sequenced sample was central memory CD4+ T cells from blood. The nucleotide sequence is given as TGTGCCAGCACCCTGACAGGGGGGCGTGACGAGCAGTACTTC. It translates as CASTLTGGRDEQYF.